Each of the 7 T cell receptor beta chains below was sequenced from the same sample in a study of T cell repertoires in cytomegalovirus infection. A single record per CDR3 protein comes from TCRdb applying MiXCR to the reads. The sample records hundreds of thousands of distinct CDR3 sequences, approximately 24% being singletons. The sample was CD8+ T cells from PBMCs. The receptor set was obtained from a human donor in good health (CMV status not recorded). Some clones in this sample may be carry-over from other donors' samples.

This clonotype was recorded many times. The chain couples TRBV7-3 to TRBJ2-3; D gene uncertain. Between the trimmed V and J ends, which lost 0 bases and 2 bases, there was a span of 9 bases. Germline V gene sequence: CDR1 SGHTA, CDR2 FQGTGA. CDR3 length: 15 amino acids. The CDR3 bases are TGTGCCAGCAGCTTAACTAGCTGGTACACAGATACGCAGTATTTT. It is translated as CASSLTSWYTDTQYF.

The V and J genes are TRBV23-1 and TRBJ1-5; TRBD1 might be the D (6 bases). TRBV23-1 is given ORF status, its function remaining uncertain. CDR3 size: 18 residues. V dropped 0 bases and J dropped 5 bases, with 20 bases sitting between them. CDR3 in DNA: TGCGCCAGCAGTCAATCGGCCCGGACAGCCGATCCCCATCAGCCCCAGCATTTT. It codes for CASSQSARTADPHQPQHF.

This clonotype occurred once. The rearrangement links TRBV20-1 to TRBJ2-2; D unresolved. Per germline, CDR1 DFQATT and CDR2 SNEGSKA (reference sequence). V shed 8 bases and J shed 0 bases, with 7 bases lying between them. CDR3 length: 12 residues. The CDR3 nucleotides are TGCAGTACAAACGCGAACACCGGGGAGCTGTTTTTT. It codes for CSTNANTGELFF.

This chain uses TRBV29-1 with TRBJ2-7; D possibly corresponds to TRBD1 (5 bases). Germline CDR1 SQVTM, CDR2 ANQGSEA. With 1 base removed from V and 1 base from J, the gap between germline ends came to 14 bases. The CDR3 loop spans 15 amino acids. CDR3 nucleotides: TGCAGCGTTGAAGCCCCAGGGATTAAATCCTACGAGCAGTACTTC. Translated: CSVEAPGIKSYEQYF.

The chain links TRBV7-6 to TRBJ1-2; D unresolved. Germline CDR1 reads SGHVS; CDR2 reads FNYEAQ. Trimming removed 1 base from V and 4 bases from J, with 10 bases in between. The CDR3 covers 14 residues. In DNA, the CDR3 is TGTGCCAGCAGCTTAGTATCCCGGGGCTATGGCTACACCTTC. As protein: CASSLVSRGYGYTF. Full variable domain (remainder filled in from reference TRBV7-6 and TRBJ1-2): GAGVSQSPRYKVTKRGQDVALRCDPISGHVSLYWYRQALGQGPEFLTYFNYEAQQDKSGLPNDRFSAERPEGSISTLTIQRTEQRDSAMYRCASSLVSRGYGYTFGSGTRLTVV.

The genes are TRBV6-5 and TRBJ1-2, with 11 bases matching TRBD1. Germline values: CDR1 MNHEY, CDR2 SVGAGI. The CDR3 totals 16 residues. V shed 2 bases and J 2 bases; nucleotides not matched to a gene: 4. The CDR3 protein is CASSYPRTGGNYGYTF. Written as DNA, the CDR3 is TGTGCCAGCAGTTACCCAAGGACAGGGGGCAACTATGGCTACACCTTC.

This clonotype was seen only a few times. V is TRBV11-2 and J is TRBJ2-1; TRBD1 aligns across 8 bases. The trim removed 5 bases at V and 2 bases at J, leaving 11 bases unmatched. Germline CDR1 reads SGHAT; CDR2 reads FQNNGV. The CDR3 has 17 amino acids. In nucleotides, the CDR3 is TGTGCCAGCAGCCACGACAGGGGCCCATCAACCTACAATGAGCAGTTCTTC. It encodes CASSHDRGPSTYNEQFF.